These 10 T cell receptor beta chains were sequenced from one sample in a study of T cells in Graves' hyperthyroidism and ophthalmopathy. Researchers took RNA transcripts and amplified the TCR beta CDR3 regions from them. Primed by the HTBI set, a first-round RT-PCR was run on the TCR CDR3. TCRdb used MiXCR to reprocess the multiplex PCR reads, holding one entry per CDR3 protein. The table has about 600,000 distinct CDR3 sequences, roughly 15% seen once. Input material: blood. These receptors were collected from a woman aged 40-49 years with Graves' ophthalmopathy.

This clonotype was observed at least ten times. The rearrangement uses TRBV11-2 and TRBJ1-1, with a possible D match to TRBD1 (6 bases). V was cut by 5 bases and J by 5 bases, with 12 bases left in between. CDR3 size: 13 residues. Germline V CDR1 and CDR2: SGHAT, FQNNGV. CDR3 region: CASSLPRGTEAFF. The CDR3 DNA is TGTGCCAGCAGCCTTCCAAGGGGGACTGAAGCTTTCTTT.

This clonotype was observed many times. The J gene is TRBJ2-5, the V gene TRBV20-1; 15 bases map to TRBD2. Germline V gene lookup returns CDR1 DFQATT and CDR2 SNEGSKA (reference sequence). V gave up 3 bases and J gave up 7 bases; unmatched junction bases: 12. The CDR3 consists of 17 residues. The CDR3 DNA sequence: TGCAGTGCTAGGGGGACTAGCGGGGGGACCGAAGCGTTGACCCAGTACTTC. It translates to CSARGTSGGTEALTQYF.

At least ten counts were recorded for this clonotype. The V call is TRBV12-3 or TRBV12-4, the J call TRBJ2-2, with 11 bases aligning to TRBD1. The length of the CDR3 is 16 residues. Trimming removed 9 bases from V and 4 bases from J; junction bases left unmatched: 10. The CDR3 DNA follows: TGTGCCAGTAGAGCCCCGGGACAGGGGGGCACCGGGGAGCTGTTTTTT. This codes for CASRAPGQGGTGELFF.

This clonotype has just a few counts. The chain has TRBV10-3 and TRBJ2-7, with D possibly being TRBD1 or TRBD2 (6 bases each). The germline CDR1 and CDR2 sequences are ENHRY and SYGVKD. The CDR3 spans 13 residues. Trimming cost V 7 bases and J 4 bases, with 14 bases left between them. This CDR3 reads CAIKPGAGYEQYF. DNA of the CDR3: TGTGCCATCAAGCCGGGGGCAGGATACGAGCAGTACTTC.

This clonotype was counted only a few times. The CDR3 reads CASSQGGIRGLDTGELFF. For the CDR3, the DNA is TGCGCCAGCAGCCAAGGGGGGATTCGGGGGTTGGACACCGGGGAGCTGTTTTTT. This chain links TRBV4-1 with TRBJ2-2; TRBD2 is a possible D gene (6 bases). The V end was cut by 1 base, the J end by 3 bases, with 18 bases between. The CDR3 has 18 residues. Germline V gene data show CDR1 as MGHRA and CDR2 as YSYEKL.

This clonotype occurred many times. This chain connects TRBV6-1 to TRBJ1-2, with D perhaps TRBD1 (5 bases). The CDR3 spans 13 residues. The V end was cut by 7 bases, the J end by 0 bases, with 9 bases between. Germline loops: CDR1 MNHNS, CDR2 SASEGT. The CDR3 loop reads CASTDTANYGYTF. CDR3 nucleotide sequence: TGTGCCAGCACGGACACAGCTAACTATGGCTACACCTTC.

For this clonotype: A clone one base away is much larger, so this may be a read error. The chain is built from TRBV29-1 and TRBJ2-5; TRBD2 aligns across 8 bases. Germline trimming cut 4 bases from V and 9 bases from J; bases unmatched to any gene: 4. Germline loops: CDR1 SQVTM, CDR2 ANQGSEA. The CDR3 totals 11 residues. CDR3 sequence reads: CSVVGGEAQYF. In DNA form, the CDR3 reads TGCAGCGTTGTCGGGGGGGAGGCCCAGTACTTC.

The V gene is TRBV12-3 or TRBV12-4, the J gene TRBJ1-3; tentative D call: TRBD1 (6 bases). There are 15 residues in the CDR3. Trimming took off 5 bases at V and 4 bases at J, with 15 bases between the two ends. Here the CDR3 reads CASSQQGHKGNTIYF. CDR3 coding DNA: TGTGCCAGCAGTCAACAGGGTCATAAGGGAAACACCATATATTTT.

At least ten counts were recorded for this clonotype. The chain links TRBV7-9 to TRBJ2-1; TRBD2 agrees at 10 bases. Trimming at V came to 9 bases and at J to 5 bases, leaving 10 bases not matched to a gene. The CDR3 sequence is 15 residues long. Germline values: CDR1 SEHNR, CDR2 FQNEAQ (reference sequence). The chain's CDR3 is CASRWKLAGDNEQFF. The CDR3 region has the DNA TGTGCCAGTCGGTGGAAGCTAGCGGGGGACAATGAGCAGTTCTTC.

This clonotype has at least ten counts. The chain links TRBV6-1 to TRBJ1-5; TRBD1 agrees at 7 bases. V lost 4 bases and J lost 5; bases outside the gene matches: 2. The CDR3 spans 13 residues. Germline values: CDR1 MNHNS, CDR2 SASEGT. DNA of the CDR3: TGTGCCAGCAGTGGGGACAGCTATCAGCCCCAGCATTTT. Encoded protein: CASSGDSYQPQHF.